These 22 T cell receptor beta chains were all obtained from the same sample, sequenced in a study of synovial regulatory T cells in juvenile arthritis. General study results and limits: Inflammation-associated Treg cells in blood had less TCR diversity than the remaining blood Treg cells.

Data came from immunoSEQ multiplex PCR; TCRdb stores just in-frame clones and leaves some out. The table gives roughly 9,600 clones; the top ten clones make up about 1.8% of it. The antigens for these receptors are not known. The source material was Treg cells from blood. The subset: HLA-DR+ inflammation-associated blood Treg cells. The source of these receptors is a donor aged 2-30 years with juvenile idiopathic arthritis.

This chain uses TRBV29-1 with TRBJ2-5; TCRdb outputs TRBD2, but without DNA this stays unchecked. The CDR3 is 14 amino acids. DNA for this receptor is not on file. CDR1 is SQVTM and CDR2 is ANQGSEA in the germline V gene. This CDR3 is CSVGRTGGPNEQYF. Looking up the rest from reference TRBV29-1 and TRBJ2-5 gives the full variable domain: SAVISQKPSRDICQRGTSLTIQCQVDSQVTMMFWYRQQPGQSLTLIATANQGSEATYESGFVIDKFPISRPNLTFSTLTVSNMSPEDSSIYLCSVGRTGGPNEQYFGPGTRLLVL.

The chain recombines TRBV11-2 with TRBJ1-3. The CDR3 spans 13 residues. No DNA sequence is on record. Germline V gives CDR1 SGHAT, CDR2 FQNNGV. CDR3 amino acids: CASSYSSGNTIYF.

The chain is built from TRBV30 and TRBJ1-1; the TRBD1 assignment by TCRdb is unverifiable without DNA. Germline lookup yields CDR1 GTSNPN and CDR2 SVGIG (reference sequence). The CDR3 consists of 16 residues. No nucleotide data were recorded. CDR3 protein: CAWRGRGPEVNTEAFF.

The gene calls are TRBV14 and TRBJ1-1; as DNA is missing, the TRBD1 call by TCRdb cannot be tested. The CDR3 contains 13 residues. The nucleotide record is missing. In germline, CDR1 is SGHDN, CDR2 FVKESK. This CDR3 reads CASSQNSNTEAFF.

The chain links TRBV5-4 to TRBJ1-1. The germline V gene has CDR1 SGHNT and CDR2 YYREEE (reference sequence). This CDR3 has 15 amino acids. Only the protein sequence is given. CDR3 amino acids: CASSKGHPGGTEAFF.

Its frequency marks this clone as medium-sized. This chain uses TRBV11-3 with TRBJ1-5; TCRdb indicates TRBD1, and absent DNA this call remains unverified. The CDR3 has 16 residues. No DNA sequence was recorded. The germline gives CDR1 SGHNT, CDR2 YENEEA. CDR3: CASSLRETGPNQPQHF.

This clone is labeled medium-sized (0.01 to 0.1%) based on frequency. This chain joins TRBV10-3 and TRBJ1-5. In germline, CDR1 is ENHRY, CDR2 SYGVKD. This CDR3 is built from 15 residues. No DNA is listed. CDR3 in amino acids: CAISESRGSNQPQHF.

This chain connects TRBV6-9 to TRBJ2-1; TCRdb's D call, TRBD1, is unchecked because there is no DNA. Germline lookup yields CDR1 MNHGY and CDR2 SVAAGI. The CDR3 length is 13 residues. No DNA sequence was recorded. The CDR3 region is CANSWTGDNEQFF.

The gene calls are TRBV6-4 and TRBJ2-1; TCRdb's D call, TRBD1, is unchecked because there is no DNA. The CDR3 runs 15 residues. There is no recorded DNA. CDR1 is MRHNA and CDR2 is SNTAGT in the germline V gene. This chain's CDR3 is CASSDSLDSMNEQFF.

This chain joins TRBV6-6 and TRBJ1-2. The CDR3 is made up of 15 amino acids. DNA for this receptor is not on file. Germline CDR1 is MNHNY and CDR2 is SVGAGI (reference sequence). The CDR3 is CASRDPAGLGYGYTF.

The rearrangement uses TRBV5-1 and TRBJ1-1; TCRdb indicates TRBD1, and absent DNA this call remains unverified. Germline assignment: CDR1 SGHRS and CDR2 YFSETQ. CDR3 length: 16 residues. A DNA sequence was not provided. The CDR3 protein is CASSFGSGALNTEAFF.

The J gene is TRBJ2-5, the V gene TRBV6-1; TCRdb proposes TRBD2, but this gene call is untestable without DNA. The CDR3 covers 15 residues. No DNA accompanies this entry. CDR1 is MNHNS and CDR2 is SASEGT in the germline V gene. CDR3 sequence: CASSEGAGGQETQYF.

V is TRBV19 and J is TRBJ2-5; lacking DNA, the TRBD1 call made by TCRdb goes unchecked. This CDR3 is 11 amino acids long. No DNA accompanies this entry. The germline V gene has CDR1 LNHDA and CDR2 SQIVND (reference sequence). The CDR3 protein is CASSTKETQYF.

CDR3 residues: CASSLGLAGGFQETQYF. V gene TRBV7-8 combines with J gene TRBJ2-5; the D call from TCRdb, TRBD2, cannot be confirmed without DNA. Germline V gene sequence: CDR1 SGHVS, CDR2 FQNEAQ. The CDR3 runs 17 residues. The nucleotide record is missing.

The chain recombines TRBV7-9 with TRBJ2-7. The CDR3 loop spans 14 amino acids. No DNA is listed. CDR1 SEHNR and CDR2 FQNEAQ come from the germline V gene (reference sequence). CDR3 region: CASSPGRGTYEQYF.

V and J are TRBV7-9 and TRBJ2-1; TCRdb outputs TRBD2, but without DNA this stays unchecked. This CDR3 contains 15 residues. DNA is not on record. The germline gives CDR1 SEHNR, CDR2 FQNEAQ (reference sequence). CDR3 protein: CASSLRSGRADEQFF. The complete variable domain, with remaining parts taken from reference TRBV7-9 and TRBJ2-1, reads DTGVSQNPRHKITKRGQNVTFRCDPISEHNRLYWYRQTLGQGPEFLTYFQNEAQLEKSRLLSDRFSAERPKGSFSTLEIQRTEQGDSAMYLCASSLRSGRADEQFFGPGTRLTVL.

The V gene is TRBV6-5, the J gene TRBJ1-1. Germline V CDR1 and CDR2: MNHEY, SVGAGI. This CDR3 has 15 amino acids. A DNA sequence was not provided. The CDR3 here is CASSMQGLGGTEAFF.

This sequence joins TRBV4-2 and TRBJ2-3; TCRdb's D call of TRBD2 is untestable without DNA. Germline CDR1 LGHNA, CDR2 YNFKEQ. This CDR3 is 18 amino acids long. The coding DNA is unavailable. CDR3 in amino acids: CASSQEASGSRVTDTQYF.

The chain has TRBV27 and TRBJ1-1. Germline assignment: CDR1 MNHEY and CDR2 SMNVEV (reference sequence). CDR3 length: 13 residues. DNA was not recorded. CDR3 in amino acids: CASSEWGNTEAFF.

The chain carries TRBV7-2 and TRBJ1-6; the TCRdb D gene call, TRBD1, has no DNA to confirm it. The CDR3 is 14 residues long. The coding DNA is unavailable. The germline CDR1 and CDR2 sequences are SGHTA and FQGNSA. The CDR3 loop reads CASGQGRYNSPLHF.

The rearrangement uses TRBV2 and TRBJ2-7; as DNA is missing, the TRBD2 call by TCRdb cannot be tested. Germline values: CDR1 SNHLY, CDR2 FYNNEI. The CDR3 length is 14 residues. No coding sequence is recorded. CDR3 residues: CASSWTSGSSEQYF.

The rearrangement uses TRBV4-1 and TRBJ1-2. Germline lookup yields CDR1 MGHRA and CDR2 YSYEKL. There are 16 residues in the CDR3. DNA was not recorded. The CDR3 sequence: CASSQDNGGFGYGYTF.